These 18 T cell receptor beta chains share one sample of origin, sequenced in a study of graft-versus-host responses after intestinal transplantation. Only in-frame clones appear in the TCRdb table, and some are missing; sequencing was by immunoSEQ multiplex PCR. This table holds some 24,000 clones, around 40% found once. The sample in question was alloreactive CD4+ T cells from a mixed lymphocyte reaction culture, obtained before intestinal transplant. This sample's subset: CFSE-low proliferating T cells sorted from approximately 6-day pre-transplant mixed lymphocyte reaction (GvH or HvG direction). The receptors originated from a human patient who received an intestinal transplant.

The chain recombines TRBV5-4 with TRBJ2-1, with 16 bases identical to TRBD2. The CDR3 spans 19 residues. Per germline, CDR1 SGHNT and CDR2 YYREEE (reference sequence). The junction had 7 bases not matched to a gene; V was cut back by 3 bases and J by 1 base. CDR3 amino acids: CASSSGTSGGARSYNEQFF. The CDR3 DNA sequence: TGTGCCAGCAGCTCCGGGACTAGCGGGGGGGCCAGGTCCTACAATGAGCAGTTCTTC.

There are a few counts of this clone. This chain links TRBV6-1 with TRBJ1-2; D gene ambiguous. Germline CDR1 is MNHNS and CDR2 is SASEGT. The germline V and J ends were trimmed by 2 bases and 4 bases, with 8 bases remaining between them. The CDR3 spans 13 residues. DNA for the CDR3: TGTGCCAGCAGTGAAAGCCGGGGCTATGGCTACACCTTC. It encodes CASSESRGYGYTF.

The chain employs TRBV6-6 and TRBJ1-6; D is possibly TRBD1 (6 bases). The CDR3 spans 16 residues. Germline values: CDR1 MNHNY, CDR2 SVGAGI (reference sequence). Trimming took off 5 bases at V and 7 bases at J, with 18 bases between the two ends. In DNA, the CDR3 is TGTGCCAGCAGTCGCGACTCCTACGACAGGAATTCACCCCTCCACTTT. This codes for CASSRDSYDRNSPLHF.

CDR3 nucleotides: TGTGCCAGCAGTTCGATTCCGGGGGTCTACGAGCAGTACTTC. Translating it yields CASSSIPGVYEQYF. The J gene is TRBJ2-7, the V gene TRBV28, with D tentatively TRBD2 (6 bases). V lost 4 bases to trimming and J lost 3 bases, with 13 bases between them. Germline loops: CDR1 MDHEN, CDR2 SYDVKM. CDR3 size: 14 residues.

The chain joins TRBV6-5 to TRBJ1-6; D is undetermined. The germline CDR1 and CDR2 sequences are MNHEY and SVGAGI. CDR3 size: 15 residues. V dropped 2 bases and J dropped 5 bases, with 10 bases sitting between them. The CDR3 bases are TGTGCCAGCAGTTACGGCACAGACAATAATTCACCCCTCCACTTT. Amino acids: CASSYGTDNNSPLHF.

The CDR3 DNA reads as TGTGCCAGAAGCTTACGGGTAAGTACTCACAATGAGCAGTTCTTC. Its translation is CARSLRVSTHNEQFF. The V and J genes are TRBV7-5 and TRBJ2-1; the table names TRBD2, a call not compared with the DNA. TRBV7-5 is a documented pseudogene. The CDR3 covers 15 residues.

This clone was seen a few times. The chain combines TRBV10-2 with TRBJ2-2; D is uncertain. CDR3 length equals 14 residues. V lost 8 bases, J lost 6 bases, and 16 bases lay in between. Germline V gives CDR1 WSHSY, CDR2 SAAADI. The CDR3 region is CASARGIGSGELFF. DNA for the CDR3: TGCGCCAGCGCGAGAGGAATCGGTTCCGGGGAGCTGTTTTTT.

This chain links TRBV9 with TRBJ1-5; 7 bases are a match to TRBD1. From germline, CDR1 is SGDLS and CDR2 YYNGEE. The CDR3 has 15 residues. J was trimmed by 5 bases and V by 4 bases; bases with no gene match: 9. CDR3 bases: TGTGCCAGCAGCCTTACAGGGGCCGCTTATCAGCCCCAGCATTTT. It specifies CASSLTGAAYQPQHF. Variable domain in full (rest from reference TRBV9 and TRBJ1-5): DSGVTQTPKHLITATGQRVTLRCSPRSGDLSVYWYQQSLDQGLQFLIQYYNGEERAKGNILERFSAQQFPDLHSELNLSSLELGDSALYFCASSLTGAAYQPQHFGDGTRLSIL.

V is TRBV6-6 and J is TRBJ2-7, with D uncertain. Trimming stripped 5 bases from V and 2 bases from J, with 10 bases between. CDR1 MNHNY and CDR2 SVGAGI come from the germline V gene (reference sequence). The CDR3 consists of 13 residues. Written as DNA, the CDR3 is TGTGCCAGCAGTCCGAGAGGAACCTACGAGCAGTACTTC. It encodes CASSPRGTYEQYF.

The J gene is TRBJ2-7, the V gene TRBV14; 7 nucleotides line up with TRBD1. With 4 bases clipped from V and 3 bases from J, the junction kept 3 bases outside the gene matches. The germline CDR1 and CDR2 sequences are SGHDN and FVKESK. The CDR3 is made up of 13 amino acids. CDR3 protein: CASSPRDSYEQYF. CDR3 coding DNA: TGTGCCAGCAGCCCCCGGGACAGCTACGAGCAGTACTTC.

This clone was observed a handful of times. The rearrangement uses TRBV27 and TRBJ1-1, with a weak D call TRBD1 (5 bases). The CDR3 runs 14 residues. The germline V and J ends were trimmed by 5 bases and 4 bases, with 14 bases remaining between them. The germline gives CDR1 MNHEY, CDR2 SMNVEV (reference sequence). DNA for the CDR3: TGTGCCAGCAGTGAGTTTCGGGGGGTCACTGAAGCTTTCTTT. Encoded protein: CASSEFRGVTEAFF.

The chain combines TRBV27 with TRBJ2-2, with 7 bases aligning to TRBD1. CDR1 is MNHEY and CDR2 is SMNVEV in the germline V gene (reference sequence). The V gene end was trimmed by 6 bases and the J gene end by 7 bases; junction bases not matched to a gene: 8. The CDR3 has 14 amino acids. In nucleotides, the CDR3 is TGTGCCAGCAGCCTCGACAGGGTCAGCGGGGAGCTGTTTTTT. It encodes CASSLDRVSGELFF.

The gene calls are TRBV7-2 and TRBJ1-2, with D perhaps matching TRBD1 (6 bases). Germline V gives CDR1 SGHTA, CDR2 FQGNSA. CDR3 length equals 13 residues. V gave up 5 bases and J gave up 4 bases, with 11 bases separating them. For the CDR3, the DNA is TGTGCCAGCAGCCCTGGACAGCTCTATGGCTACACCTTC. The encoded protein is CASSPGQLYGYTF.

The V gene is TRBV7-7, the J gene TRBJ2-3, with TRBD1 matching 8 bases. Germline V gene lookup returns CDR1 SSHAT and CDR2 FNYEAQ (reference sequence). The J segment lost 1 base and the V segment lost 5 bases, leaving 14 bases of the junction unmatched. The CDR3 is made up of 18 amino acids. The CDR3 DNA reads TGTGCCAGCAGCCCAGGATCTCGACAGGGGTTGGGCACAGATACGCAGTATTTT. It yields the protein CASSPGSRQGLGTDTQYF.

This clone has only a few counts. The chain couples TRBV6-1 to TRBJ2-2, with TRBD2 identical over 12 bases. With V trimmed by 8 bases and J by 6 bases, 7 bases remained unmatched. The CDR3 is made up of 15 amino acids. CDR1 is MNHNS, CDR2 SASEGT, per germline. CDR3 DNA: TGTGCCAGCTTTTCCCTAGCGGGAGGGGCCGGGGAGCTGTTTTTT. This translates into CASFSLAGGAGELFF.

This clone has only a few counts. V is TRBV7-9 and J is TRBJ2-2, with D perhaps TRBD2 (5 bases). V was trimmed by 3 bases and J by 1 base, leaving 9 bases between them. The germline gives CDR1 SEHNR, CDR2 FQNEAQ (reference sequence). The CDR3 is 15 residues long. The CDR3 reads CASSFVGRNTGELFF. CDR3 DNA: TGTGCCAGCAGCTTCGTGGGGAGGAACACCGGGGAGCTGTTTTTT.

The V call is TRBV28, the J call TRBJ1-1; 8 bases agree with TRBD1. The length of the CDR3 is 15 residues. Germline trimming cut 2 bases from V and 4 bases from J; bases unmatched to any gene: 6. The germline gives CDR1 MDHEN, CDR2 SYDVKM. The DNA of the CDR3 is TGTGCCAGCAGTTTAGTGGACAGGGCAATCACTGAAGCTTTCTTT. Translated, it gives CASSLVDRAITEAFF.

V and J are TRBV12-5 and TRBJ1-2; D not resolved. The germline V gene has CDR1 LGHNT and CDR2 FRNRAP. The V end was cut by 5 bases, the J end by 3 bases, with 13 bases between. The CDR3 has 14 residues. CDR3 region: CASGPGILDYGYTF. The DNA for the CDR3 is TGTGCTAGTGGTCCGGGGATATTGGACTATGGCTACACCTTC.